These T cell receptor beta chains were read from a single sample in a study of cytomegalovirus exposure and HLA in healthy donors. The repertoire was sequenced with immunoSEQ multiplex PCR; TCRdb's copy has only in-frame clones and lacks some. The sample lists around 200,000 clones, around 80% seen once, with about 2.5% in the top ten. The sample was PBMCs. The receptors were sampled from a woman aged 60-70 years in good health and CMV-seropositive. CDR3s include the opening cysteine and the closing phenylalanine or tryptophan. The D gene is left open where the match is weak. Size tells how often a clone was seen (once, few, many) or the class of an expanded clone, and some rows leave it out.

V	D	length	size	J	DNA	CDR3
TRBV4-2	.	16	.	TRBJ2-3	TGTGCCAGCAGCCAAGAGGTAAATGTAGGCACAGATACGCAGTATTTT	CASSQEVNVGTDTQYF
TRBV19	.	15	.	TRBJ2-5	TGTGCCAGTAATCACGTTGGCACAGATGGAGAGACCCAGTACTTC	CASNHVGTDGETQYF
TRBV6-5	TRBD2	15	.	TRBJ2-1	TGTGCCAGCAGTTACCTTGGGACTAACTACAATGAGCAGTTCTTC	CASSYLGTNYNEQFF
TRBV12-2	.	15	.	TRBJ2-7	TGTGCAAGTCGCTCCCTCGGGACAGGGCCCTACGAGCAGTACTTC	CASRSLGTGPYEQYF
TRBV6-1	TRBD1	13	.	TRBJ2-3	TGTGCCAGCAGGCGGACAGGGACAGATACGCAGTATTTT	CASRRTGTDTQYF
TRBV11-2	TRBD2	17	.	TRBJ2-1	TGTGCCAGCAGCCTGGGACTAGCGGGGGGGCGGAGGAATGAGCAGTTCTTC	CASSLGLAGGRRNEQFF
TRBV4-3	TRBD1	14	.	TRBJ2-7	TGCGCCAGCAGCCACAGGGGGAATAAGGACGAGCAGTACTTC	CASSHRGNKDEQYF
TRBV29-1	.	14	once	TRBJ2-3	TGCAGCGTGGGGGCACCACAAAGCACAGATACGCAGTATTTT	CSVGAPQSTDTQYF
TRBV11-2	TRBD1	17	few	TRBJ2-1	TGTGCCAGCAGCTTAGATTTCGACGGGACAGGGCGGTATGAGCAGTTCTTC	CASSLDFDGTGRYEQFF
TRBV6-5	.	15	.	TRBJ1-1	TGTGCCAGCAGTTACTCGTCTGTATACGGCACTGAAGCTTTCTTT	CASSYSSVYGTEAFF
TRBV4-1	TRBD1	16	.	TRBJ2-1	TGCGCCAGCAGCCTAACTGACAGGGGCCATTACAATGAGCAGTTCTTC	CASSLTDRGHYNEQFF
TRBV11-3	.	14	.	TRBJ2-2	TGTGCCAGCAGCTTAGGTAGACTCACCGGGGAGCTGTTTTTT	CASSLGRLTGELFF
TRBV4-1	TRBD2	17	.	TRBJ2-1	TGCGCCAGCAGCCAAGCCCGGACTAGCGGGAGAATCGATGAGCAGTTCTTC	CASSQARTSGRIDEQFF
TRBV28	TRBD1	15	few	TRBJ2-7	TGTGCCACCACCTCCGGGACAGGGGAGGTCGACGAGCAGTACTTC	CATTSGTGEVDEQYF
TRBV6-1	.	15	.	TRBJ1-6	.	CASILDTSYNSPLHF
TRBV6-1	.	14	.	TRBJ1-4	TGTGCCAGCAGTGAACCCACGGTGTACGAAAAACTGTTTTTT	CASSEPTVYEKLFF
TRBV5-4	TRBD1	16	.	TRBJ1-2	TGTGCCAGCAGCAGGGGGGACAGGGGGCTTAACTATGGCTACACCTTC	CASSRGDRGLNYGYTF
TRBV21-1	.	14	.	TRBJ1-1	TGTGCCAGCAGACCGACAGGCTTGGGGACTGAAGCTTTCTTT	CASRPTGLGTEAFF
TRBV30	TRBD2	16	.	TRBJ2-2	TGTGCCTGGAGTTGGACTAGCGGGATAAACACCGGGGAGCTGTTTTTT	CAWSWTSGINTGELFF
TRBV6-1	TRBD1	13	.	TRBJ1-2	TGTGCCAGCAGGCGACAGGGGACGAGCGGCTACACCTTC	CASRRQGTSGYTF
TRBV7-9	TRBD1	16	.	TRBJ1-6	TGTGCCAGCAGCCTAGGGACAGGGGGTCTCAATTCACCCCTCCACTTT	CASSLGTGGLNSPLHF
TRBV5-1	TRBD2	13	.	TRBJ2-3	TGCGCCAGCACTGGGGGGGATAGAGATACGCAGTATTTT	CASTGGDRDTQYF